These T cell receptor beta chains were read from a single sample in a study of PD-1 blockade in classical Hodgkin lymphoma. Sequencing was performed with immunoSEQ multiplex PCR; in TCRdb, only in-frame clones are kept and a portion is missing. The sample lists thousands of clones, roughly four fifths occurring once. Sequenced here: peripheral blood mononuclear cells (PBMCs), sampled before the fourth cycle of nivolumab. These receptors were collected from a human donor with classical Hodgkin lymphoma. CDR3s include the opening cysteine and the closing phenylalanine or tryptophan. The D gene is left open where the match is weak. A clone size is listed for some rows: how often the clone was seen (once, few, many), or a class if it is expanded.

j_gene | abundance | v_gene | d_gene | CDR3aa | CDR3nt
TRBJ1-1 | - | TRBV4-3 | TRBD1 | CASSRAGTGGIAFF | TGCGCCAGCAGCCGGGCCGGGACAGGGGGCATCGCTTTCTTT
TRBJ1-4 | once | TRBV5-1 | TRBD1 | CASSAQGSNEKLFF | TGCGCCAGCAGCGCACAGGGGTCTAATGAAAAACTGTTTTTT
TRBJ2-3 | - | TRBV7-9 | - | CASRPRDTSTDTQYF | TGTGCCAGCAGACCAAGGGACACCAGCACAGATACGCAGTATTTT
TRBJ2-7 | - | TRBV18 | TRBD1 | CASSPTTGGQYF | TGTGCCAGCTCACCAACGACAGGGGGGCAGTACTTC
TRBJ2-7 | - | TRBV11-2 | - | CASSPTVGLYEQYF | TGTGCCAGCAGCCCCACGGTGGGCCTCTACGAGCAGTACTTC
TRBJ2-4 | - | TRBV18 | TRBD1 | CASSPRPPFGQGTAKNIQYF | TGTGCCAGCTCACCACGCCCCCCTTTCGGACAGGGTACGGCCAAAAACATTCAGTACTTC
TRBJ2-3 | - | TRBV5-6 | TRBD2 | CASSLAFRGREADTQYF | TGTGCCAGCAGCTTGGCCTTCCGGGGTCGGGAGGCAGATACGCAGTATTTT
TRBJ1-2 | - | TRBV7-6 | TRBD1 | CASSPTTGSYYGYTF | TGTGCCAGCAGCCCGACGACAGGGAGCTACTATGGCTACACCTTC
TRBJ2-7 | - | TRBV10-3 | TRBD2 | CAISEAGRAYEQYF | TGTGCCATCAGTGAGGCGGGGAGGGCCTACGAGCAGTACTTC
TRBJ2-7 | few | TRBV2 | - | CASSYNGKTYEQYF | TGTGCCAGCAGTTACAATGGCAAGACCTACGAGCAGTACTTC
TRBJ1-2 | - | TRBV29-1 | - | CSVEEIHGYTF | TGCAGCGTTGAAGAGATTCATGGCTACACCTTC
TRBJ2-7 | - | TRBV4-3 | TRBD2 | CASSQDLAGGTYEQYF | TGCGCCAGCAGCCAAGACTTAGCGGGGGGCACCTACGAGCAGTACTTC
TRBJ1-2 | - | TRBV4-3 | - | CASSQVPADYGYTF | TGCGCCAGCAGCCAAGTTCCCGCTGACTATGGCTACACCTTC
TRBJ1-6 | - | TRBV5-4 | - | CASSLIELGSPLHF | TGTGCCAGCAGCTTGATCGAGCTGGGCTCACCCCTCCACTTT
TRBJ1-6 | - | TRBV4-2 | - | CASSGQGDSSSPLHF | TGTGCCAGCAGTGGACAAGGGGATTCGTCTTCACCCCTCCACTTT
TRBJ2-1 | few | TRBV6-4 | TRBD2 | CASSETGGLYNEQFF | TGTGCCAGCAGTGAAACGGGGGGGTTATACAATGAGCAGTTCTTC
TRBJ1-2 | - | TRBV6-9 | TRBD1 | CASRFGTGIGYTF | TGTGCCAGCAGGTTCGGGACAGGTATTGGCTACACCTTC
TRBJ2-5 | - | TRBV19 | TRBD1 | CASTSTGTETQYF | TGTGCCAGTACCTCGACAGGGACCGAGACCCAGTACTTC
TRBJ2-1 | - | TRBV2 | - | CASRYNGGEQFF | TGTGCCAGCAGGTATAACGGGGGAGAGCAGTTCTTC
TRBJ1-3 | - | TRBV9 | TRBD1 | CASSVGTGISGNTIYF | TGTGCCAGCAGCGTAGGGACAGGAATCTCTGGAAACACCATATATTTT
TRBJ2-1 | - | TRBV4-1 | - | CASSQDLTLRGFRSEQFF | TGCGCCAGCAGCCAAGACCTTACTCTCCGGGGGTTCCGATCTGAGCAGTTCTTC
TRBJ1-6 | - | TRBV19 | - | CASSMDASYNSPLHF | TGTGCCAGTAGTATGGACGCTTCCTATAATTCACCCCTCCACTTT
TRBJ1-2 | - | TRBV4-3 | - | CASSQGAGTGYGYTF | TGCGCCAGCAGCCAAGGGGCAGGGACGGGCTATGGCTACACCTTC
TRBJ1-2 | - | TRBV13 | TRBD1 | CASTVTGDYGYTF | TGTGCCAGCACCGTGACAGGGGATTATGGCTACACCTTC
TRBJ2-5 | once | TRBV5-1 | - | CASSFRPSGETQYF | TGCGCCAGCAGCTTTCGACCGTCCGGTGAGACCCAGTACTTC
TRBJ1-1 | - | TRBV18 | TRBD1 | CASSRQGGVTEAFF | TGTGCCAGCTCACGACAGGGAGGAGTGACTGAAGCTTTCTTT
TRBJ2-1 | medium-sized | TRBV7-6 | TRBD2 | CASSPKVASSGGYNEQFF | TGTGCCAGCAGCCCTAAGGTGGCGTCTAGCGGGGGGTACAATGAGCAGTTCTTC
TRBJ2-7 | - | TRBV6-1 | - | CASSAPSSYEQYF | TGTGCCAGCAGTGCGCCGAGCTCCTACGAGCAGTACTTC
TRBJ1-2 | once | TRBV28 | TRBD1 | CASSSQGGDYGYTF | TGTGCCAGCAGTTCCCAAGGGGGCGACTATGGCTACACCTTC
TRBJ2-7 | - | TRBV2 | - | CASGRGGYEQYF | TGTGCCAGCGGCAGGGGTGGCTACGAGCAGTACTTC
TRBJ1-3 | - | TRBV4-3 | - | CASSQDTQGWSGNTIYF | TGCGCCAGCAGCCAAGATACCCAGGGGTGGTCTGGAAACACCATATATTTT
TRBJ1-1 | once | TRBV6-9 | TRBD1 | CASSHRGEDTEAFF | TGTGCCAGCAGTCACAGGGGCGAGGACACTGAAGCTTTCTTT
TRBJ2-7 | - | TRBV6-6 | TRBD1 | CASRGTGTYEQYF | TGTGCCAGCAGGGGGACAGGGACCTACGAGCAGTACTTC
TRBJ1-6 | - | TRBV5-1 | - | CASQGSSYNSPLHF | TGCGCCAGCCAGGGGAGCTCCTATAATTCACCCCTCCACTTT
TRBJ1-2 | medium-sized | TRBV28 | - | CASSPRTPWRYGYTF | TGTGCCAGCAGTCCCAGGACGCCCTGGCGCTATGGCTACACCTTC
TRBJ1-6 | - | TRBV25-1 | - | CASTPTWGDNSPLHF | TGTGCCAGCACCCCAACTTGGGGGGATAATTCACCCCTCCACTTT
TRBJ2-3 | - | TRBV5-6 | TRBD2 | CASSYIAGGRGDTQYF | TGTGCCAGCAGCTACATAGCGGGGGGCCGGGGAGATACGCAGTATTTT
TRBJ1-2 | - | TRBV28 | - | CASSLYAGNYGYTF | TGTGCCAGCAGTTTATACGCAGGAAACTATGGCTACACCTTC
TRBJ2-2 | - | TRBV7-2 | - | CASSSPFLELFF | TGTGCCAGCAGCTCTCCCTTCCTTGAGCTGTTTTTT
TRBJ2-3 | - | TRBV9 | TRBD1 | CASSPPGQGFHTQYF | TGTGCCAGCAGCCCTCCAGGACAGGGGTTCCATACGCAGTATTTT
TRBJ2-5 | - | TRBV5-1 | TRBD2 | CASHPLGLAQETQYF | TGCGCCAGCCATCCCCTTGGACTAGCTCAAGAGACCCAGTACTTC
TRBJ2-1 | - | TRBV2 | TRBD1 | CASIEQGFGEQFF | TGTGCCAGCATTGAACAGGGGTTCGGGGAGCAGTTCTTC
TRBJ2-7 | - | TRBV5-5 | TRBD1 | CASSRRDRHYEQYF | TGTGCCAGCAGCCGTCGGGACAGGCACTACGAGCAGTACTTC
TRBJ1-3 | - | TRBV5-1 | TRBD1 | CASSLGQGASGNTIYF | TGCGCCAGCAGCTTGGGGCAGGGGGCGTCTGGAAACACCATATATTTT
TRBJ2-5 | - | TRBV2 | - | CASSGVLNGETQYF | TGTGCCAGCAGTGGGGTCCTAAACGGAGAGACCCAGTACTTC
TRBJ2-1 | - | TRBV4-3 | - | CASSQVGGGNSYNEQFF | TGCGCCAGCAGCCAAGTCGGGGGCGGGAATTCTTACAATGAGCAGTTCTTC
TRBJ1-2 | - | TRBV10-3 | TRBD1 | CAIRPRTGRGGGYTF | TGTGCCATCAGGCCCCGGACAGGCCGGGGGGGTGGCTACACCTTC
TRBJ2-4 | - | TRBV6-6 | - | CASRAPQGAKNIQYF | TGTGCCAGCAGGGCGCCTCAGGGGGCCAAAAACATTCAGTACTTC
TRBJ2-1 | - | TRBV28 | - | CASSLGNLEQFF | TGTGCCAGCAGTCTAGGGAATCTTGAGCAGTTCTTC
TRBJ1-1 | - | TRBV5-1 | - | CASSDLGRSTEAFF | TGCGCCAGCAGTGACCTAGGGCGCAGCACTGAAGCTTTCTTT
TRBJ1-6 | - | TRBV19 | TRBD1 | CASSLRTGSPLHF | TGTGCCAGTAGTCTAAGGACAGGATCACCCCTCCACTTT
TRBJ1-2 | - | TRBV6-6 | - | CASSKTGPANYGYTF | TGTGCCAGCAGTAAAACAGGACCTGCTAACTATGGCTACACCTTC
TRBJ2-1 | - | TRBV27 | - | CASAVVLPGTFNEQFF | TGTGCCAGCGCCGTTGTACTTCCGGGTACATTTAATGAGCAGTTCTTC
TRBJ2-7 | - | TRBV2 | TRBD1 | CASRPQGYEQYF | TGTGCCAGCAGGCCACAGGGGTACGAGCAGTACTTC
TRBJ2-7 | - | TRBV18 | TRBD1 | CASSPGTGGYEQYF | TGTGCCAGCTCACCAGGGACAGGGGGCTACGAGCAGTACTTC